Presented here are 27 T cell receptor beta chains from one specimen sequenced in a study of T cells in Graves' hyperthyroidism and ophthalmopathy. RNA transcripts served as the template for amplifying TCR beta CDR3 regions. An initial round of RT-PCR targeting the TCR CDR3 relied on the HTBI primer set. TCRdb reprocessed the multiplex PCR reads with MiXCR, giving one entry per CDR3 protein. The table has about 290,000 distinct CDR3 sequences, roughly 15% seen once; the top ten hold 6.5% to 10%. Sequences were obtained from blood. These TCRs come from a woman aged 25 to 39 with Graves' hyperthyroidism that later progressed to Graves' ophthalmopathy.

This clonotype was found many times. The rearrangement uses TRBV28 and TRBJ2-1, with 9 bases that match TRBD2. The CDR3 has 14 residues. J gave up 10 bases and V 5 bases, and 9 bases lay outside the gene matches. Germline-derived CDR1 and CDR2 are MDHEN and SYDVKM. The chain's CDR3 is CASSISGLAGEQFF. For the CDR3, the DNA is TGTGCCAGCAGTATCTCGGGGCTAGCGGGAGAGCAGTTCTTC.

At least ten counts were recorded for this clonotype. The chain is built from TRBV6-2 or TRBV6-3 and TRBJ2-3; 10 bases align to TRBD2. The junction had 5 bases not matched to a gene; V was cut back by 6 bases and J by 2 bases. Germline lookup yields CDR1 MNHEY and CDR2 SVGEGT. The CDR3 is 15 amino acids. CDR3 coding DNA: TGTGCCAGCAGGCTCACTAGCGGGGACACAGATACGCAGTATTTT. This sequence encodes CASRLTSGDTDTQYF.

This clonotype was observed at least ten times. The chain is built from TRBV4-1 and TRBJ1-1; weak D call: TRBD1 (5 bases). V lost 1 base and J lost 7, with 16 bases in between. The germline V gene encodes CDR1 MGHRA and CDR2 YSYEKL. The CDR3 runs 15 residues. The CDR3 DNA sequence: TGCGCCAGCAGCCAAGGGACGGGGGGTCTCCTTGAAGCTTTCTTT. Its protein product is CASSQGTGGLLEAFF.

At least ten counts were recorded for this clonotype. V usage is TRBV29-1 and J usage is TRBJ2-7; 8 bases agree with TRBD1. The CDR3 loop spans 13 amino acids. The V segment lost 6 bases and the J segment 2 bases; nucleotides outside the gene matches: 6. Germline V gives CDR1 SQVTM, CDR2 ANQGSEA. In DNA, the CDR3 is TGCAGCGTAGTTAAACAGGGGGCCTACGAGCAGTACTTC. Translation: CSVVKQGAYEQYF.

This clonotype was seen at least ten times. The chain's CDR3 is CSVLAGAGGKLFF. CDR3 bases: TGCAGCGTGCTGGCAGGGGCGGGCGGGAAACTGTTTTTT. The J gene is TRBJ1-4, the V gene TRBV29-1, with D possibly being TRBD1 (6 bases). This CDR3 region has 13 residues. V was trimmed by 6 bases and J by 11 bases, leaving 19 bases between them. Germline CDR1 reads SQVTM; CDR2 reads ANQGSEA.

With respect to this clonotype: An end of the junction differs from the germline gene, which may be a read error. J is TRBJ1-3 and V is TRBV6-2 or TRBV6-3; 7 bases line up with TRBD1. The CDR3 length is 15 residues. Per germline, CDR1 MNHEY and CDR2 SVGEGT. The CDR3 protein is CASSPQGPTGNTIYF. In DNA, the CDR3 is TGCGCCAGCAGTCCACAGGGGCCCACAGGAAACACCATATATTTT.

This clonotype was picked up many times. The rearrangement links TRBV6-6 to TRBJ2-5, with D possibly matching TRBD2 (6 bases). The germline V gene has CDR1 MNHNY and CDR2 SVGAGI (reference sequence). The germline V and J ends were trimmed by 0 bases and 1 base, with 9 bases remaining between them. This CDR3 region has 15 residues. In nucleotides, the CDR3 is TGTGCCAGCAGTTACTCATTAGCGGTCCAAGAGACCCAGTACTTC. Encoded protein: CASSYSLAVQETQYF.

Ten or more counts support this clonotype. V usage is TRBV28 and J usage is TRBJ1-2; possible D gene TRBD1, 5 bases. The CDR3 contains 15 residues. The germline CDR1 and CDR2 sequences are MDHEN and SYDVKM. Trimming stripped 3 bases from V and 7 bases from J, with 18 bases between. In nucleotides, the CDR3 is TGTGCCAGCAGTTTCATTTCGGCGGGGCAGGGTGGCTACACCTTC. This translates into CASSFISAGQGGYTF.

In this sample, this clonotype turned up once. The rearrangement joins TRBV6-1 to TRBJ1-2, with D maybe TRBD1 (6 bases). The CDR3 extends over 16 amino acids. V lost 7 bases and J lost 8, with 26 bases in between. Per germline, CDR1 MNHNS and CDR2 SASEGT. The CDR3 region is CASISRGGPPIVGYTF. The CDR3 DNA reads TGTGCCAGCATCTCGCGGGGGGGCCCACCGATAGTGGGCTACACCTTC.

This clonotype was seen only a few times. The J gene is TRBJ1-2, the V gene TRBV6-6, with D perhaps TRBD1 (6 bases). CDR1 MNHNY and CDR2 SVGAGI come from the germline V gene (reference sequence). This CDR3 has 14 residues. Trimming removed 2 bases from V and 8 bases from J, with 15 bases in between. CDR3 sequence (DNA): TGTGCCAGCAGTTACGGGGGCTCTAAGAGGGGCTACACCTTC. Translating gives CASSYGGSKRGYTF.

V gene TRBV20-1 combines with J gene TRBJ2-7; D possibly corresponds to TRBD2 (6 bases). V was clipped by 1 base and J by 6 bases, with 16 bases between them. The CDR3 length is 14 residues. In germline, CDR1 is DFQATT, CDR2 SNEGSKA (reference sequence). CDR3 sequence (DNA): TGCAGTGCTAGAGTTAGGACTAAGGGTCGCGAGCAGTACTTC. Protein product: CSARVRTKGREQYF.

The chain carries TRBV28 and TRBJ2-7; 11 bases align to TRBD2. V was pared by 6 bases and J by 4 bases, with 11 bases of the junction left unmatched. This CDR3 is built from 16 residues. CDR1 MDHEN and CDR2 SYDVKM come from the germline V gene. Here the CDR3 reads CASSAPGLAVEYEQYF. CDR3 DNA sequence: TGTGCCAGCAGCGCTCCGGGACTAGCGGTAGAATACGAGCAGTACTTC.

With regard to this clonotype: This may arise from a read error, as a much more abundant clone is one base away. V usage is TRBV11-3 and J usage is TRBJ2-7; 9 positions match TRBD2. The CDR3 is 13 amino acids. Germline CDR1 SGHNT, CDR2 YENEEA. Trimming cost V 6 bases and J 7 bases; bases outside gene matches: 7. The CDR3 DNA reads as TGTGCCAGCAGTTCCTTAACTAGCGGGGAGCAGTACTTC. Translating it yields CASSSLTSGEQYF.

This clonotype has a count of ten or more. The rearrangement joins TRBV24-1 to TRBJ1-2; 9 bases agree with TRBD1. CDR1 and CDR2 from the germline V gene are KGHDR and SFDVKD. Trimming at V came to 4 bases and at J to 6 bases, leaving 5 bases not matched to a gene. The CDR3 runs 14 residues. CDR3 loop: CATSDRGQGNGYTF. The CDR3 DNA sequence: TGTGCCACCAGTGACCGGGGACAGGGCAATGGCTACACCTTC.

This clonotype has just a few counts. The chain has TRBV6-4 and TRBJ2-2, with D tentatively TRBD1 or TRBD2 (5 bases each). CDR3 length equals 16 residues. Trimming took off 9 bases at V and 5 bases at J, with 22 bases between the two ends. Germline loops: CDR1 MRHNA, CDR2 SNTAGT. CDR3 in amino acids: CARKREGRLGTGELFF. The CDR3 region has the DNA TGTGCCAGGAAGCGTGAGGGGAGATTAGGTACCGGGGAGCTGTTTTTT.

There are many counts of this clonotype. The chain couples TRBV28 to TRBJ2-1; the match to TRBD2 covers 11 bases. CDR1 and CDR2 (germline): MDHEN, SYDVKM. V lost 5 bases, J lost 7 bases, and 4 bases stayed unmatched. CDR3 size: 14 residues. CDR3 nucleotide sequence: TGTGCCAGCAGTACCCTAGCGGGAGGTAATGAGCAGTTCTTC. It yields the protein CASSTLAGGNEQFF.

This clonotype has at least ten counts. CDR3 coding DNA: TGCAGTGCCCCCTCCTCCGGGACTAGCGGAATTGAGCAGTTCTTC. Translation: CSAPSSGTSGIEQFF. V gene TRBV20-1 combines with J gene TRBJ2-1, with TRBD2 matching 11 bases. V trimming: 6 bases; J trimming: 9 bases; junction bases outside the gene matches: 13. Germline V gene data show CDR1 as DFQATT and CDR2 as SNEGSKA (reference sequence). The CDR3 loop spans 15 amino acids.

This clonotype has a count of ten or more. The chain carries TRBV6-5 and TRBJ2-7, with 9 bases fitting TRBD1. The CDR3 has 18 amino acids. J gave up 2 bases and V 2 bases, and 13 bases lay outside the gene matches. Germline V gene data show CDR1 as MNHEY and CDR2 as SVGAGI. The CDR3 sequence: CASSYPTRAGQGTYEQYF. Written as DNA, the CDR3 is TGTGCCAGCAGTTACCCTACGAGGGCGGGACAGGGAACCTACGAGCAGTACTTC.

The rearrangement links TRBV5-8 to TRBJ2-1, with unresolved D. V lost 5 bases to trimming and J lost 2 bases, with 8 bases between them. Germline V gives CDR1 SGHTS, CDR2 YDEGEE. The CDR3 covers 13 residues. As DNA, the CDR3 is TGTGCCAGCAGACCAGACCCCTACAATGAGCAGTTCTTC. Translated, it gives CASRPDPYNEQFF.

This clonotype was counted ten times or more. CDR3: CASGHGQVDTF. The CDR3 DNA follows: TGTGCCAGCGGACACGGACAGGTCGACACCTTC. The rearrangement links TRBV12-3 or TRBV12-4 to TRBJ1-2; 7 nucleotides align to TRBD1. V lost 8 bases to trimming and J lost 12 bases; unmatched junction nucleotides: 9. This CDR3 has 11 amino acids.

This clonotype was picked up many times. The gene calls are TRBV7-9 and TRBJ2-5; the D is unclear. Trimming removed 5 bases at V and 5 bases at J, with 9 bases between. Germline V gene data show CDR1 as SEHNR and CDR2 as FQNEAQ (reference sequence). The CDR3 runs 12 residues. The chain's CDR3 is CASSPDRETQYF. The CDR3 DNA reads TGTGCCAGCAGCCCGGACCGGGAGACCCAGTACTTC.

This clonotype was counted ten times or more. The CDR3 DNA reads TGTGCCAGCACCAACGCGGGGAGTGCTGAAGCTTTCTTT. Translating gives CASTNAGSAEAFF. The chain carries TRBV6-1 and TRBJ1-1; D is uncertain. The germline CDR1 and CDR2 sequences are MNHNS and SASEGT. The CDR3 sequence is 13 residues long. Trimming pared 7 bases from V and 6 bases from J, leaving 15 bases between.

This clonotype was seen at least ten times. The chain combines TRBV27 with TRBJ2-7, with 8 bases fitting TRBD1. Germline lookup yields CDR1 MNHEY and CDR2 SMNVEV (reference sequence). This CDR3 has 14 amino acids. Trimming removed 2 bases from V and 5 bases from J; junction bases left unmatched: 5. Written as DNA, the CDR3 is TGTGCCAGCAGTTTACAGGGGGCCTACGACGAGCAGTACTTC. Translated, it gives CASSLQGAYDEQYF.

Ten or more counts support this clonotype. The chain combines TRBV7-6 with TRBJ1-1; 7 bases line up with TRBD1. Unmatched junction bases numbered 8, after V lost 2 bases and J lost 5 bases. The CDR3 has 15 amino acids. CDR1 and CDR2 (germline): SGHVS, FNYEAQ. CDR3 sequence: CASSLLSPGGTEAFF. The CDR3 DNA reads TGTGCCAGCAGCTTATTATCGCCAGGGGGGACTGAAGCTTTCTTT.

This clonotype has at least ten counts. The chain carries TRBV28 and TRBJ1-3; D uncertain. This CDR3 is built from 13 residues. CDR1 and CDR2 (germline): MDHEN, SYDVKM. Trimming left V 7 bases short and J 3 bases short, with 10 bases between. The DNA for the CDR3 is TGTGCCAGCATAGAAGTGTATGGAAACACCATATATTTT. It specifies CASIEVYGNTIYF.

This chain joins TRBV5-6 and TRBJ2-2; 9 nucleotides line up with TRBD1. The CDR3 sequence is 14 residues long. J gave up 6 bases and V 3 bases, and 3 bases lay outside the gene matches. The germline CDR1 and CDR2 sequences are SGHDT and YYEEEE. The CDR3 bases are TGTGCCAGCAGCTCCGGGACAGGGCCCGGGGAGCTGTTTTTT. This gives the protein CASSSGTGPGELFF.

The chain employs TRBV29-1 and TRBJ2-7; TRBD2 aligns across 9 bases. The CDR3 covers 15 residues. CDR1 and CDR2 (germline): SQVTM, ANQGSEA. Trimming took 4 bases from V and 6 from J; bases not matched to a gene: 13. This chain's CDR3 is CSVVGLGTSFSEQYF. The CDR3, as DNA: TGCAGCGTTGTAGGACTCGGGACTAGCTTTTCCGAGCAGTACTTC.